The 17 T cell receptor beta chains presented below share a single source sample, sequenced in a study of CD8 T cells in ankylosing spondylitis. TCRdb fed the 5' RACE reads into MiXCR, producing one record per CDR3 protein. The table includes some 200,000 distinct CDR3 sequences, 9.5% to 15% detected once. Sequences were obtained from blood, either unsorted or a sorted T cell fraction (not recorded which). The receptors come from a male donor with ankylosing spondylitis or in good health (not recorded which).

CDR3 residues: CASSFSGQGAHNEQFF. CDR3 sequence (DNA): TGTGCCAGCAGCTTCTCAGGCCAAGGCGCGCACAATGAGCAGTTCTTC. This chain connects TRBV11-1 to TRBJ2-1; D not certain. V lost 3 bases and J 5 bases, leaving 17 bases between the germline ends. The germline gives CDR1 SGHAT, CDR2 FQDESV (reference sequence). The CDR3 has 16 residues.

This clonotype was counted only a few times. The chain employs TRBV11-2 and TRBJ2-5; D tentatively fits TRBD1 or TRBD2 (5 bases each). Trimming pared 0 bases from V and 7 bases from J, leaving 21 bases between. This CDR3 region has 17 residues. From germline, CDR1 is SGHAT and CDR2 FQNNGV. The CDR3 DNA is TGTGCCAGCAGCTTAGAAAGTAGACAGCGGTACTGGAGGACCCAGTACTTC. This encodes CASSLESRQRYWRTQYF.

As regards this clonotype: A much larger clonotype is one base distant, so this may be a read error. The chain links TRBV18 to TRBJ2-1; maybe TRBD2 (5 bases). The CDR3 extends over 14 amino acids. Trimming left V 3 bases short and J 6 bases short, with 12 bases between. CDR1 and CDR2 (germline): KGHSH, LQKENI. Here the CDR3 reads CASSPALAVNEQFF. As DNA, the CDR3 is TGTGCCAGCTCACCGGCGCTAGCCGTCAATGAGCAGTTCTTC.

This clonotype was detected ten times or more. V gene TRBV25-1 combines with J gene TRBJ2-7; 8 nucleotides agree with TRBD1. The trim removed 4 bases at V and 4 bases at J, leaving 3 bases unmatched. The CDR3 has 13 amino acids. Germline V lookup: CDR1 MGHDK, CDR2 SYGVNS. CDR3 region: CASSGQGAYEQYF. CDR3 in DNA: TGTGCCAGCAGTGGCCAGGGGGCATACGAGCAGTACTTC.

This clonotype occurred a few times. This chain links TRBV6-1 with TRBJ1-4; D perhaps matches TRBD1 (6 bases). Between the trimmed V and J ends, which lost 7 bases and 7 bases, there was a span of 13 bases. CDR3 size: 13 residues. The germline CDR1 and CDR2 sequences are MNHNS and SASEGT. CDR3 sequence reads: CASKQGSSEKLFF. The CDR3 DNA sequence: TGTGCCAGCAAACAGGGTTCGAGTGAAAAACTGTTTTTT.

This clonotype was recorded a few times. This chain links TRBV27 with TRBJ2-1; possibly TRBD1 for D (6 bases). V was shortened by 5 bases and J by 0 bases, with 14 bases between the two germline ends. The V gene's germline CDR1 is MNHEY and CDR2 SMNVEV (reference sequence). The CDR3 covers 16 residues. CDR3 protein: CASSTRTALSYNEQFF. The CDR3 bases are TGTGCCAGCAGTACCCGGACAGCCCTCTCCTACAATGAGCAGTTCTTC.

This clonotype was detected ten times or more. The V gene is TRBV5-1, the J gene TRBJ2-7; tentative D call: TRBD1 (5 bases). The V and J ends lost 3 bases and 3 bases respectively, with 10 bases between them. The germline CDR1 and CDR2 sequences are SGHRS and YFSETQ. CDR3 length equals 13 residues. The CDR3, as DNA: TGCGCCAGCAGCTCGGACACAAGCTACGAGCAGTACTTC. This sequence encodes CASSSDTSYEQYF.

This clonotype was recorded many times. The V gene is TRBV20-1, the J gene TRBJ2-2, with 8 bases matching TRBD1. Trimming removed 5 bases from V and 6 bases from J; junction bases left unmatched: 11. This CDR3 comprises 15 residues. Germline V gives CDR1 DFQATT, CDR2 SNEGSKA (reference sequence). CDR3 bases: TGCAGTGCTTTCGGGACAGGACCCTTGGCCGGGGAGCTGTTTTTT. This encodes CSAFGTGPLAGELFF.

This clonotype has a handful of counts. This chain joins TRBV10-1 and TRBJ2-7; 10 nucleotides agree with TRBD1. Looked up from germline, CDR1 is WNHNN and CDR2 is SYGVQD (reference sequence). This CDR3 contains 15 residues. Trimming at V came to 5 bases and at J to 0 bases, leaving 4 bases not matched to a gene. CDR3 sequence (DNA): TGCGCCAGCAGTACCGGGACAGGGGCCTCCTACGAGCAGTACTTC. Translating it yields CASSTGTGASYEQYF.

The chain has TRBV2 and TRBJ2-3; 7 bases are a match to TRBD2. Germline assignment: CDR1 SNHLY and CDR2 FYNNEI. CDR3 size: 17 residues. V shed 6 bases, J shed 2 bases, and the junction held 14 bases outside the gene matches. CDR3 loop: CASRISAGGSATDTQYF. The DNA for the CDR3 is TGTGCCAGCAGGATCAGTGCGGGCGGGAGTGCCACAGATACGCAGTATTTT. Together with reference TRBV2 and TRBJ2-3, the CDR3 gives the full variable domain: EPEVTQTPSHQVTQMGQEVILRCVPISNHLYFYWYRQILGQKVEFLVSFYNNEISEKSEIFDDQFSVERPDGSNFTLKIRSTKLEDSAMYFCASRISAGGSATDTQYFGPGTRLTVL.

This clonotype has ten or more counts. This chain links TRBV12-3 or TRBV12-4 with TRBJ2-7; maybe TRBD2 (6 bases). Trimming left V 5 bases short and J 0 bases short, with 11 bases between. This CDR3 is built from 14 residues. CDR3 nucleotide sequence: TGTGCCAGCAGTCCAGAGACTAGCTCCTACGAGCAGTACTTC. It specifies CASSPETSSYEQYF.

This clonotype was recorded at least ten times. The V gene is TRBV5-1, the J gene TRBJ1-2; 7 nucleotides agree with TRBD1. The V gene's germline CDR1 is SGHRS and CDR2 YFSETQ. The CDR3 is 14 residues long. The J segment lost 2 bases and the V segment lost 2 bases, leaving 3 bases of the junction unmatched. CDR3 sequence reads: CASSFGTDNYGYTF. For the CDR3, the DNA is TGCGCCAGCAGCTTCGGGACAGACAACTATGGCTACACCTTC.

This clonotype occurred a few times. V usage is TRBV27 and J usage is TRBJ2-7; 9 positions match TRBD1. The CDR3 consists of 14 residues. V gave up 6 bases and J gave up 7 bases; unmatched junction bases: 10. Germline values: CDR1 MNHEY, CDR2 SMNVEV (reference sequence). This CDR3 is CASSPRDRVLEQYF. In DNA, the CDR3 is TGTGCCAGCAGCCCCCGGGACAGGGTCCTGGAGCAGTACTTC.

This clonotype was picked up a small number of times. The chain uses TRBV4-1 and TRBJ1-2, with D possibly being TRBD1 (5 bases). Looked up from germline, CDR1 is MGHRA and CDR2 is YSYEKL. The length of the CDR3 is 15 residues. The V gene lost 1 base and the J gene lost 4 bases, with 13 bases spanning the gap. CDR3 sequence (DNA): TGCGCCAGCAGCCAAGGCGAGGGGACCTCCTATGGCTACACCTTC. It specifies CASSQGEGTSYGYTF.

This clonotype was seen only a few times. The V call is TRBV6-5, the J call TRBJ2-1; TRBD2 might be the D (5 bases). Germline assignment: CDR1 MNHEY and CDR2 SVGAGI. V lost 0 bases to trimming and J lost 12 bases, with 12 bases between them. The CDR3 runs 13 residues. The CDR3 sequence: CASSYSGGNGQFF. As DNA, the CDR3 is TGTGCCAGCAGTTACTCCGGAGGAAACGGGCAGTTCTTC.

The chain recombines TRBV27 with TRBJ2-7; D perhaps matches TRBD1 (5 bases). With 2 bases removed from V and 6 bases from J, the gap between germline ends came to 17 bases. CDR1 and CDR2 from the germline V gene are MNHEY and SMNVEV (reference sequence). The CDR3 has 15 amino acids. CDR3 sequence reads: CASSLGAAATGEQYF. DNA of the CDR3: TGTGCCAGCAGTTTAGGGGCCGCGGCTACCGGCGAGCAGTACTTC.

This chain connects TRBV12-3 or TRBV12-4 to TRBJ2-3; D might be TRBD2 (7 bases). The CDR3 length is 15 residues. Trimming removed 3 bases at V and 2 bases at J, with 12 bases between. The CDR3 here is CASSFGGGATDTQYF. DNA for the CDR3: TGTGCCAGCAGTTTTGGTGGGGGGGCCACAGATACGCAGTATTTT.